Given below is one T cell receptor beta chain in context. As processed by the authors: Reference gene primer amplification gave estimated nucleated cell counts. Libraries were prepared by immunoSEQ multiplex PCR; TCRdb keeps only in-frame clonotypes and omits some of them. Clone size and the V and J calls come from that table; the DNA yielded D and trimming. The profile covers more than 200,000 clones, with roughly 82% appearing a single time and 4.9% taken by the ten largest. This sample was taken from a study of blood T cell repertoires in COVID-19. Study overall: Samples came from the United States, Italy and Spain, spanning acute and convalescent COVID-19. Sample material is recorded as cDNA or gDNA derived from T cells, B-cell-depleted T cells, or PBMCs.

The sample taken for sequencing was peripheral blood. The clonotype comes from a woman older than 75 with active or convalescent COVID-19.

DNA for the CDR3: TGTGCCAGCAGGCGGCCAAACACTGAAGCTTTCTTT. This gives the protein CASRRPNTEAFF. The chain recombines TRBV12-3 or TRBV12-4 with TRBJ1-1; D remains unclear. Trimming took off 6 bases at V and 2 bases at J, with 7 bases between the two ends. CDR3 length equals 12 residues.